Presented here are 12 T cell receptor beta chains from one specimen sequenced in a study of response to subunit inactivated influenza vaccine. In TCRdb, the RT-PCR reads were re-called with MiXCR into one record per CDR3 protein. The sample carries about 780,000 distinct CDR3 sequences, roughly 20% recorded once. The sample was PBMCs from blood, taken around 5 days after vaccination. The receptors here all came from a man over 45 who received an inactivated influenza vaccine.

This clonotype was seen more than once but under ten times. The genes are TRBV4-1 and TRBJ1-1, with D uncertain. The CDR3 is made up of 15 amino acids. Germline lookup yields CDR1 MGHRA and CDR2 YSYEKL. Deletions cut 1 base from V and 0 bases from J, with 9 bases between. The CDR3 sequence is CASSQGPALNTEAFF. In DNA, the CDR3 is TGCGCCAGCAGCCAAGGCCCAGCGTTGAACACTGAAGCTTTCTTT.

This clonotype was seen a handful of times. The rearrangement uses TRBV5-1 and TRBJ2-1; possible D gene TRBD1, 6 bases. Germline assignment: CDR1 SGHRS and CDR2 YFSETQ. The CDR3 is 16 amino acids. The V end lost 1 base, the J end lost 6 bases, and 17 bases lay between the germline ends. CDR3 residues: CASSLLPGQMGNEQFF. The DNA for the CDR3 is TGCGCCAGCAGCTTGTTACCGGGACAAATGGGCAATGAGCAGTTCTTC.

The chain recombines TRBV5-4 with TRBJ2-7, with D perhaps TRBD1 or TRBD2 (6 bases each). Germline loops: CDR1 SGHNT, CDR2 YYREEE (reference sequence). Trimming cost V 4 bases and J 1 base, with 21 bases left between them. CDR3 length: 17 amino acids. As DNA, the CDR3 is TGTGCCAGCAGCCACCCCGGAGGAGGGGGGCAATCCTACGAGCAGTACTTC. Encoded protein: CASSHPGGGGQSYEQYF.

This clonotype was found a few times. The CDR3, as DNA: TGCAGTGCTAGAGATCTCGGGACTAGCGGGAGGGCCAGTGATACGCAGTATTTT. Protein: CSARDLGTSGRASDTQYF. The V call is TRBV20-1, the J call TRBJ2-3, with 16 bases fitting TRBD2. Per germline, CDR1 DFQATT and CDR2 SNEGSKA (reference sequence). The length of the CDR3 is 18 residues. Losses at the gene ends were 0 bases for V and 6 bases for J; bases not matched to a gene: 9.

J is TRBJ2-1 and V is TRBV7-2; a possible D gene is TRBD1 (5 bases). V was cut by 4 bases and J by 9 bases, with 10 bases left in between. The CDR3 contains 12 residues. CDR1 SGHTA and CDR2 FQGNSA come from the germline V gene. This CDR3 reads CASSSQGSEQFF. The CDR3 bases are TGTGCCAGCAGCTCGCAGGGTAGTGAGCAGTTCTTC.

This clonotype was picked up a small number of times. The chain employs TRBV9 and TRBJ2-7; the match to TRBD2 covers 9 bases. The CDR3 runs 14 residues. Germline V lookup: CDR1 SGDLS, CDR2 YYNGEE. Trimming cost V 3 bases and J 3 bases; bases outside gene matches: 4. Written as DNA, the CDR3 is TGTGCCAGCAGCGGGCGGGAGGGCCACTACGAGCAGTACTTC. Its protein product is CASSGREGHYEQYF. The full variable domain, in which reference TRBV9 and TRBJ2-7 provide the parts outside the CDR3, is DSGVTQTPKHLITATGQRVTLRCSPRSGDLSVYWYQQSLDQGLQFLIQYYNGEERAKGNILERFSAQQFPDLHSELNLSSLELGDSALYFCASSGREGHYEQYFGPGTRLTVT.

The sample holds many counts of this clonotype. The germline gene is not matched at one end of the junction; a read error may be the cause. In DNA form, the CDR3 reads TGTGCCAGCAGCTTGGTTAGCGGGGGCACAGATACGCAGTATTTT. Protein: CASSLVSGGTDTQYF. V and J are TRBV5-1 and TRBJ2-3; TRBD2 matches 8 bases. This CDR3 is 15 amino acids long. Germline V lookup: CDR1 SGHRS, CDR2 YFSETQ.

The J gene is TRBJ2-7, the V gene TRBV29-1, with D maybe TRBD1 (6 bases). V was shortened by 5 bases and J by 5 bases, with 16 bases between the two germline ends. From germline, CDR1 is SQVTM and CDR2 ANQGSEA. The CDR3 spans 13 residues. The CDR3 DNA follows: TGCAGCGTTCCGGGACAAGTCTGGAACGAGCAGTACTTC. Encoded protein: CSVPGQVWNEQYF.

This clonotype was picked up a small number of times. The rearrangement uses TRBV9 and TRBJ2-1; D gene ambiguous. CDR1 SGDLS and CDR2 YYNGEE come from the germline V gene. The CDR3 contains 14 residues. V dropped 4 bases and J dropped 4 bases, with 12 bases sitting between them. CDR3 sequence reads: CASSPPPGYNEQFF. CDR3 coding DNA: TGTGCCAGCAGCCCGCCCCCTGGGTACAATGAGCAGTTCTTC.

This clonotype has a handful of counts. This rearrangement joins TRBV20-1 to TRBJ2-7; 13 bases agree with TRBD2. The CDR3 is made up of 14 amino acids. Germline values: CDR1 DFQATT, CDR2 SNEGSKA (reference sequence). J was trimmed by 7 bases and V by 5 bases; bases with no gene match: 8. CDR3 protein: CSADGLAGEREQYF. The CDR3 DNA is TGCAGTGCTGATGGACTAGCGGGAGAGCGTGAGCAGTACTTC.

This chain links TRBV20-1 with TRBJ2-2; D unresolved. The germline CDR1 and CDR2 sequences are DFQATT and SNEGSKA (reference sequence). Trimming removed 0 bases at V and 1 base at J, with 12 bases between. The CDR3 loop spans 16 amino acids. The CDR3 nucleotides read TGCAGTGCTAGAGATCGGCTCTTAGGGAACACCGGGGAGCTGTTTTTT. This sequence encodes CSARDRLLGNTGELFF.

The sample holds a few counts of this clonotype. The chain carries TRBV9 and TRBJ2-3; D is uncertain. V was clipped by 3 bases and J by 1 base, with 9 bases between them. Germline V gene sequence: CDR1 SGDLS, CDR2 YYNGEE. The CDR3 consists of 14 residues. CDR3 bases: TGTGCCAGCAGCGGCGAAGTACGCACAGATACGCAGTATTTT. This encodes CASSGEVRTDTQYF.